What follows are 21 T cell receptor beta chains derived from one specimen sequenced in a study of OX40 agonist ivuxolimab in advanced cancers. Library method: the immunoSEQ multiplex PCR assay. TCRdb stores this immuneACCESS table with in-frame sequences only. Part of the clones is absent; in the studies checked, under half of the shortfall reflects unresolved V genes, and no reason is known for the rest. Here the sample has about 98,000 clones; roughly nine tenths occur a single time. The top ten hold 0.82% of the sample. The material was CD4+ or CD8+ T cells sorted from blood, obtained in a trial of the OX40 agonist ivuxolimab. The receptor source for this set is an adult with an advanced solid tumor such as melanoma, head and neck, liver or kidney cancer.

This rearrangement joins TRBV7-8 to TRBJ2-5, with 7 nucleotides matching TRBD2. The CDR3 consists of 16 residues. The V and J ends lost 3 bases and 3 bases, in that order; junction bases with no gene match: 10. Germline V gene lookup returns CDR1 SGHVS and CDR2 FQNEAQ. The CDR3 loop reads CASSFFGRESKETQYF. For the CDR3, the DNA is TGTGCCAGCAGCTTTTTCGGGCGGGAGTCCAAAGAGACCCAGTACTTC. Complete variable domain (other parts from reference TRBV7-8 and TRBJ2-5): GAGVSQSPRYKVAKRGQDVALRCDPISGHVSLFWYQQALGQGPEFLTYFQNEAQLDKSGLPSDRFFAERPEGSVSTLKIQRTQQEDSAVYLCASSFFGRESKETQYFGPGTRLLVL.

The gene calls are TRBV7-2 and TRBJ1-1, with no clear D. Germline V CDR1 and CDR2: SGHTA, FQGNSA. The CDR3 is 14 amino acids. V dropped 0 bases and J dropped 0 bases, with 5 bases sitting between them. DNA for the CDR3: TGTGCCAGCAGCTTAGCCGCCTTGAACACTGAAGCTTTCTTT. It yields the protein CASSLAALNTEAFF.

The gene calls are TRBV28 and TRBJ1-2; no reliable D call. Trimming left V 3 bases short and J 6 bases short, with 14 bases between. Germline CDR1 reads MDHEN; CDR2 reads SYDVKM. This CDR3 region has 14 residues. DNA of the CDR3: TGTGCCAGCAGTTTTTTCCTGACTAGAGATGGCTACACCTTC. Amino acids: CASSFFLTRDGYTF.

V gene TRBV7-3 combines with J gene TRBJ2-1, with D possibly matching TRBD2 (6 bases). The CDR3 extends over 13 amino acids. Germline V gives CDR1 SGHTA, CDR2 FQGTGA. V was shortened by 5 bases and J by 6 bases, with 11 bases between the two germline ends. The CDR3 coding sequence is TGTGCCAGCAGCCCAGGAGGGATCAATGAGCAGTTCTTC. It encodes CASSPGGINEQFF.

The chain joins TRBV19 to TRBJ2-1, with 7 bases matching TRBD2. This CDR3 contains 13 residues. Germline CDR1 LNHDA, CDR2 SQIVND (reference sequence). The V segment lost 8 bases and the J segment 4 bases; nucleotides outside the gene matches: 5. The CDR3 DNA follows: TGTGCCAGTGCCGGACTAGGGTACAATGAGCAGTTCTTC. It encodes CASAGLGYNEQFF. The full variable domain, completed using reference TRBV19 and TRBJ2-1, is DGGITQSPKYLFRKEGQNVTLSCEQNLNHDAMYWYRQDPGQGLRLIYYSQIVNDFQKGDIAEGYSVSREKKESFPLTVTSAQKNPTAFYLCASAGLGYNEQFFGPGTRLTVL.

The CDR3 reads CASQTSVQETQYF. The CDR3 DNA sequence: TGCGCCAGCCAGACTAGCGTTCAAGAGACCCAGTACTTC. The chain links TRBV5-1 to TRBJ2-5, with 8 bases identical to TRBD2. The CDR3 runs to 13 residues. Looked up from germline, CDR1 is SGHRS and CDR2 is YFSETQ. Losses at the gene ends were 7 bases for V and 2 bases for J; bases not matched to a gene: 4.

The chain uses TRBV6-5 and TRBJ1-5, with D uncertain. The CDR3 consists of 16 residues. Per germline, CDR1 MNHEY and CDR2 SVGAGI. The V end was cut by 0 bases, the J end by 4 bases, with 13 bases between. The CDR3 reads CASSYSRKLANQPQHF. In nucleotides, the CDR3 is TGTGCCAGCAGTTACTCACGCAAGCTTGCGAATCAGCCCCAGCATTTT.

The V call is TRBV5-1, the J call TRBJ2-3; unclear D gene. V lost 2 bases, J lost 0 bases, and 7 bases lay in between. The germline CDR1 and CDR2 sequences are SGHRS and YFSETQ. This CDR3 comprises 14 residues. Here the CDR3 reads CASSLRTSTDTQYF. The CDR3 DNA reads as TGCGCCAGCAGCTTACGCACTAGCACAGATACGCAGTATTTT.

The chain links TRBV4-1 to TRBJ2-2, with a weak D call TRBD2 (6 bases). The CDR3 sequence is 20 residues long. With 0 bases removed from V and 4 bases from J, the gap between germline ends came to 24 bases. The germline V gene encodes CDR1 MGHRA and CDR2 YSYEKL. DNA for the CDR3: TGCGCCAGCAGCCAAGAAACGTTAACAAGGAGTTCGCGGGGCACCGGGGAGCTGTTTTTT. Translated, it gives CASSQETLTRSSRGTGELFF.

This chain uses TRBV30 with TRBJ1-6; 9 bases map to TRBD1. V shed 5 bases, J shed 7 bases, and the junction held 3 bases outside the gene matches. CDR1 is GTSNPN, CDR2 SVGIG, per germline (reference sequence). This CDR3 region has 13 residues. The CDR3 bases are TGTGCCTGGGGGGACAGGGTGAATTCACCCCTCCACTTT. Residues: CAWGDRVNSPLHF.

This clone was counted only a few times. The chain combines TRBV10-3 with TRBJ1-5; perhaps TRBD1 as D (5 bases). CDR3 length: 16 residues. The germline V gene has CDR1 ENHRY and CDR2 SYGVKD. Trimming cost V 3 bases and J 3 bases, with 15 bases left between them. The CDR3 region has the DNA TGTGCCATCAGTGAAGTTAAGGGGTCCCCCAATCAGCCCCAGCATTTT. It yields the protein CAISEVKGSPNQPQHF.

V usage is TRBV6-5 and J usage is TRBJ1-2, with TRBD1 as a possible D gene (5 bases). V was pared by 0 bases and J by 2 bases, with 7 bases between. The CDR3 length is 14 residues. Germline V gene data show CDR1 as MNHEY and CDR2 as SVGAGI. The CDR3 DNA reads as TGTGCCAGCAGTTACTCGGGGGAGAACTATGGCTACACCTTC. Amino acids: CASSYSGENYGYTF.

V usage is TRBV27 and J usage is TRBJ2-2, with 9 bases identical to TRBD2. The CDR3 contains 16 residues. In germline, CDR1 is MNHEY, CDR2 SMNVEV (reference sequence). Trimming took 3 bases from V and 5 from J; bases not matched to a gene: 7. The CDR3: CASSFSAGGPTGELFF. CDR3 coding DNA: TGTGCCAGCAGTTTCTCGGCGGGAGGGCCGACCGGGGAGCTGTTTTTT.

The chain couples TRBV4-1 to TRBJ2-2; D ambiguous. The CDR3 consists of 15 residues. Trimming pared 0 bases from V and 6 bases from J, leaving 11 bases between. The germline V gene encodes CDR1 MGHRA and CDR2 YSYEKL. This CDR3 is CASSQEASLAGELFF. The CDR3 region has the DNA TGCGCCAGCAGCCAAGAAGCTAGTTTGGCCGGGGAGCTGTTTTTT.

The V and J genes are TRBV2 and TRBJ2-7; 7 bases are shared with TRBD2. CDR1 SNHLY and CDR2 FYNNEI come from the germline V gene. CDR3 size: 15 residues. The trim removed 3 bases at V and 7 bases at J, leaving 12 bases unmatched. Written as DNA, the CDR3 is TGTGCCAGCAGTGATATTTCAAGCGGGGCCGGGGAGCAGTACTTC. Translation gives CASSDISSGAGEQYF.

This rearrangement joins TRBV11-2 to TRBJ1-6; 9 nucleotides match TRBD1. This CDR3 is built from 17 residues. Germline-derived CDR1 and CDR2 are SGHAT and FQNNGV. V was clipped by 3 bases and J by 6 bases; unmatched bases: 9. The CDR3, as DNA: TGTGCCAGCAGCTTCCTCAAGGACAGGGGACTTAATTCACCCCTCCACTTT. Its translation: CASSFLKDRGLNSPLHF.

CDR3 nucleotide sequence: TGTGCCAGCAGCCCTCGAGAAGTCTACGAGCAGTACTTC. It is translated as CASSPREVYEQYF. The chain recombines TRBV11-2 with TRBJ2-7; D is unresolved. Trimming removed 5 bases at V and 3 bases at J, with 11 bases between. CDR1 and CDR2 (germline): SGHAT, FQNNGV. The CDR3 covers 13 residues.

This clone was recorded only once. CDR3 residues: CASSRQGLGNQPQHF. CDR3 nucleotide sequence: TGTGCCAGCAGCCGACAGGGATTGGGCAATCAGCCCCAGCATTTT. This chain joins TRBV5-8 and TRBJ1-5; 7 bases align to TRBD1. There are 15 residues in the CDR3. The trim removed 4 bases at V and 2 bases at J, leaving 6 bases unmatched. The V gene's germline CDR1 is SGHTS and CDR2 YDEGEE.

The gene calls are TRBV19 and TRBJ1-5; D call uncertain. Germline V lookup: CDR1 LNHDA, CDR2 SQIVND (reference sequence). V dropped 6 bases and J dropped 3 bases, with 12 bases sitting between them. The CDR3 is made up of 14 amino acids. CDR3 loop: CASRTYGLNQPQHF. The CDR3 DNA sequence: TGTGCCAGTAGAACGTATGGCCTCAATCAGCCCCAGCATTTT.

A single count supports this clone. The genes are TRBV28 and TRBJ1-6, with 10 positions matching TRBD1. J gave up 7 bases and V 5 bases, and 5 bases lay outside the gene matches. The CDR3 covers 15 residues. The V gene's germline CDR1 is MDHEN and CDR2 SYDVKM. CDR3 residues: CASSAWTGGNSPLHF. CDR3 nucleotide sequence: TGTGCCAGCAGTGCCTGGACAGGGGGGAATTCACCCCTCCACTTT. The variable domain in full, with the rest retrieved from reference TRBV28 and TRBJ1-6, is DVKVTQSSRYLVKRTGEKVFLECVQDMDHENMFWYRQDPGLGLRLIYFSYDVKMKEKGDIPEGYSVSREKKERFSLILESASTNQTSMYLCASSAWTGGNSPLHFGNGTRLTVT.

V is TRBV10-1 and J is TRBJ2-7; D unclear. Germline assignment: CDR1 WNHNN and CDR2 SYGVQD (reference sequence). The CDR3 runs to 14 residues. V shed 2 bases and J shed 2 bases, with 10 bases lying between them. CDR3 amino acids: CASSERLDPYEQYF. In DNA form, the CDR3 reads TGCGCCAGCAGTGAGAGGTTAGATCCCTACGAGCAGTACTTC.